The subject of this entry is one T cell receptor beta chain. Its antigen is unidentified. From germline, CDR1 is LNHDA and CDR2 SQIVND (reference sequence). J gave up 5 bases and V 5 bases, and 11 bases lay outside the gene matches. CDR3 length: 16 residues. The source of the sample is a study of cytomegalovirus exposure and HLA in healthy donors. Study-level results: Associated with cytomegalovirus, according to the listing, were approximately 160 TCR beta chains. The records held CMV serostatus as the only immune exposure information.

PCR involved 60 Vbeta and 13 Jbeta primers. The table came from immunoSEQ multiplex PCR; TCRdb's copy has only in-frame clones and leaves some out. This table holds about 78,000 clones, 65% to 80% found once. Sequenced input: PBMCs. V gene TRBV19 combines with J gene TRBJ2-2; 7 nucleotides agree with TRBD1. The source of this sequence is a woman between 40 and 50 years old in good health and CMV-seropositive. The CDR3 loop reads CASSSPGQTGTGELFF. The CDR3 DNA reads TGTGCCAGTAGTTCCCCCGGACAGACAGGGACCGGGGAGCTGTTTTTT.